These 2 T cell receptor beta chains originate from one sample sequenced in a study of blood T cells in healthy people across ages (dated by TCRdb to between 2014 and 2017). The protocol used for the library was 5' RACE. Reads for this sample came from an Illumina HiSeq 2500. The second PCR ran for roughly 6 to 11 cycles and used a J-beta primer mix along with a sample-barcoded 5' primer. In-frame beta chains were kept once TCRdb had trimmed the public reads at Q25 with fastp and called clones with MiXCR. Rows merge per CDR3 protein into single entries with the most common DNA and genes. This sample gives 1 million or so distinct CDR3 sequences in total; more than 40% of them show up just once. Approximately 17% of the sample is taken by the ten largest. The sample taken for sequencing was blood. All receptors come from a woman in her sixties or seventies in good health.

This chain uses TRBV30 with TRBJ2-1; D unclear. The CDR3 is 14 residues long. Germline V gene sequence: CDR1 GTSNPN, CDR2 SVGIG (reference sequence). Trimming pared 2 bases from V and 1 base from J, leaving 9 bases between. The CDR3 DNA sequence: TGTGCCTGGAGTTTGGGCGGTTCCTACAATGAGCAGTTCTTC. The encoded protein is CAWSLGGSYNEQFF.

Note on this clonotype: One base away lies a much larger clone, so this may be a sequencing read error. The V call is TRBV10-3, the J call TRBJ2-7; tentative D call: TRBD2 (5 bases). In germline, CDR1 is ENHRY, CDR2 SYGVKD. The CDR3 is made up of 11 amino acids. The V end was cut by 4 bases, the J end by 7 bases, with 8 bases between. CDR3 coding DNA: TGTGCCATCAGTGGTCGGGATGAGCAGTACTTC. This sequence encodes CAISGRDEQYF.